The clone carrying this T cell receptor (beta chain) is deemed medium-sized (0.01 to 0.1%). What it binds is unknown. The TRBV12-4/TRBJ1-2 clonotypes were amplified using barcode primers with ligated adaptors. One entry per CDR3 protein, called by TCRdb with MiXCR from the multiplex PCR reads. The repertoire holds 2,900 or so distinct CDR3 sequences, with approximately 4.8% as singletons. Findings and limits, study-wide: Tumor-infiltrating Treg TCR alpha and beta sequences overlapped most with tumor naive CD4+ T cells, then blood naive. In terms of TCR gene usage, tumor memory CD4+ T cells clustered together with blood and lymph node memory CD4+ cells, as well as with lymph node naive CD4+ cells. Naive CD4+ cells shared 10% to 15% of tumor Treg sequences.

Naive CD4+ cells had CD25+ Tregs removed. Trimming pared 6 bases from V and 6 bases from J, leaving 17 bases between. This CDR3 contains 14 residues. The rearrangement joins TRBV12-3 or TRBV12-4 to TRBJ1-2; D gene uncertain. Sequencing was performed on naive CD4+ T cells sorted from blood. The subset is: naive CD4+ T cells, CD4+CD45RA+CD25-. The TCR originated in a female donor with breast cancer. Here the CDR3 reads CASSTDPGKDGYTF. The CDR3 DNA reads TGTGCCAGCAGCACCGACCCCGGGAAGGATGGCTACACCTTC.